A selection of T cell receptor beta chains follows, all from one sample in a study of cytomegalovirus exposure and HLA in healthy donors. TCRdb keeps only in-frame clones here, not all; method: immunoSEQ multiplex PCR. The top ten clones hold 0.5% to 0.8% of a sample with about 190,000 clones, less than 85% of them seen once. Material for sequencing was PBMCs. Receptors originate from a boy younger than 18 in good health and CMV-seronegative. Both conserved end residues are part of each CDR3. Fields, in order: V gene, J gene, clone size, D gene, CDR3 protein, CDR3 DNA. The D gene is left open where the match is weak. Clone size is given for some rows only: seen once, a few or many times, or a class if the clone is expanded.

V gene: TRBV6-1
J gene: TRBJ1-5
clone size: NA
D gene: TRBD1
CDR3 protein: CASRKPGTVNQPQHF
CDR3 DNA: TGTGCCAGCAGAAAACCCGGGACAGTCAATCAGCCCCAGCATTTT

V gene: TRBV25-1
J gene: TRBJ2-5
clone size: NA
D gene: TRBD2
CDR3 protein: CASTATSGMETQYF
CDR3 DNA: TGTGCCAGCACAGCCACTAGCGGGATGGAGACCCAGTACTTC

V gene: TRBV19
J gene: TRBJ1-2
clone size: NA
D gene: NA
CDR3 protein: CASSPPGGVNYGYTF
CDR3 DNA: TGTGCCAGTAGTCCCCCAGGAGGGGTTAACTATGGCTACACCTTC

V gene: TRBV10-3
J gene: TRBJ1-6
clone size: NA
D gene: NA
CDR3 protein: CAIHGNSPLHF
CDR3 DNA: TGTGCCATCCACGGTAATTCACCCCTCCACTTT

V gene: TRBV27
J gene: TRBJ2-7
clone size: NA
D gene: TRBD2
CDR3 protein: CASSSVLRGASYEQYF
CDR3 DNA: TGTGCCAGCAGTTCGGTCTTGCGGGGGGCATCCTACGAGCAGTACTTC

V gene: TRBV2
J gene: TRBJ1-1
clone size: NA
D gene: TRBD1
CDR3 protein: CASSELGQVDTEAFF
CDR3 DNA: TGTGCCAGCAGTGAATTGGGACAGGTGGACACTGAAGCTTTCTTT

V gene: TRBV30
J gene: TRBJ2-1
clone size: few
D gene: NA
CDR3 protein: CAWSVRLAINEQFF
CDR3 DNA: TGTGCCTGGAGTGTTCGGCTAGCTATCAATGAGCAGTTCTTC

V gene: TRBV4-1
J gene: TRBJ1-2
clone size: NA
D gene: NA
CDR3 protein: CASSPGNPNRANYGYTF
CDR3 DNA: TGCGCCAGCAGCCCCGGAAACCCGAACAGGGCGAACTATGGCTACACCTTC

V gene: TRBV5-6
J gene: TRBJ1-2
clone size: NA
D gene: NA
CDR3 protein: CASSAGLGYTF
CDR3 DNA: TGTGCCAGCAGCGCCGGACTAGGCTACACCTTC

V gene: TRBV12-5
J gene: TRBJ2-1
clone size: NA
D gene: NA
CDR3 protein: CASGSDIWLRQYSYNEQFF
CDR3 DNA: TGTGCTAGTGGTTCGGACATCTGGCTTAGACAGTACTCCTACAATGAGCAGTTCTTC

V gene: TRBV25-1
J gene: TRBJ1-6
clone size: NA
D gene: TRBD1
CDR3 protein: CASGDRVRGKAPLHF
CDR3 DNA: TGTGCCAGCGGGGACAGGGTACGGGGTAAGGCACCCCTCCACTTT

V gene: TRBV7-9
J gene: TRBJ2-7
clone size: NA
D gene: TRBD2
CDR3 protein: CASSFPTSGSSYEQYF
CDR3 DNA: TGTGCCAGCAGCTTCCCAACTAGCGGGAGTTCCTACGAGCAGTACTTC

V gene: TRBV4-2
J gene: TRBJ2-1
clone size: few
D gene: TRBD2
CDR3 protein: CASRGLAGPYNEQFF
CDR3 DNA: TGTGCCAGCAGGGGACTAGCGGGACCTTACAATGAGCAGTTCTTC

V gene: TRBV14
J gene: TRBJ2-7
clone size: NA
D gene: NA
CDR3 protein: CASSQETVYEQYF
CDR3 DNA: TGTGCCAGCAGCCAAGAAACAGTATACGAGCAGTACTTC

V gene: TRBV6-1
J gene: TRBJ1-5
clone size: NA
D gene: NA
CDR3 protein: CASTPGQLSQPQHF
CDR3 DNA: TGTGCCAGCACCCCCGGACAGTTAAGTCAGCCCCAGCATTTT

V gene: TRBV13
J gene: TRBJ2-7
clone size: NA
D gene: NA
CDR3 protein: CASSLGATPLYEQYF
CDR3 DNA: TGTGCCAGCAGCTTAGGCGCGACTCCCCTTTACGAGCAGTACTTC

V gene: TRBV5-1
J gene: TRBJ1-6
clone size: NA
D gene: NA
CDR3 protein: CASSLEQTSPLHF
CDR3 DNA: TGCGCCAGCAGCTTGGAACAGACATCACCCCTCCACTTT

V gene: TRBV30
J gene: TRBJ1-2
clone size: NA
D gene: TRBD1
CDR3 protein: CAWRDRGRANYGYTF
CDR3 DNA: TGTGCCTGGAGGGACAGGGGGCGTGCGAACTATGGCTACACCTTC

V gene: TRBV7-3
J gene: TRBJ2-2
clone size: few
D gene: TRBD2
CDR3 protein: CASSENAGDTGELFF
CDR3 DNA: TGTGCCAGCAGCGAGAATGCGGGGGACACCGGGGAGCTGTTTTTT

V gene: TRBV5-1
J gene: TRBJ1-1
clone size: few
D gene: TRBD1
CDR3 protein: CASAGTANTEAFF
CDR3 DNA: TGCGCCAGTGCGGGGACAGCCAACACTGAAGCTTTCTTT

V gene: TRBV6-5
J gene: TRBJ1-1
clone size: NA
D gene: NA
CDR3 protein: CASKAGTSNTEAFF
CDR3 DNA: TGTGCCAGCAAGGCGGGGACCTCCAACACTGAAGCTTTCTTT

V gene: TRBV18
J gene: TRBJ1-5
clone size: NA
D gene: NA
CDR3 protein: CASSPGSGDQPQHF
CDR3 DNA: TGTGCCAGCTCACCTGGGAGTGGGGATCAGCCCCAGCATTTT

V gene: TRBV25-1
J gene: TRBJ1-1
clone size: once
D gene: NA
CDR3 protein: CASSDLGLGEAFF
CDR3 DNA: TGTGCCAGCAGTGACTTGGGACTCGGTGAAGCTTTCTTT

V gene: TRBV18
J gene: TRBJ1-2
clone size: NA
D gene: NA
CDR3 protein: CASSPDSSFYGYTF
CDR3 DNA: TGTGCCAGCTCACCAGACAGTAGCTTTTATGGCTACACCTTC

V gene: TRBV30
J gene: TRBJ2-1
clone size: NA
D gene: NA
CDR3 protein: CALGRRVSSYNEQFF
CDR3 DNA: TGTGCCTTGGGGAGGCGGGTGAGCTCCTACAATGAGCAGTTCTTC

V gene: TRBV5-6
J gene: TRBJ2-2
clone size: NA
D gene: TRBD2
CDR3 protein: CASSLGLAGGRTGELFF
CDR3 DNA: TGTGCCAGCAGCTTGGGACTAGCGGGAGGGCGGACCGGGGAGCTGTTTTTT

V gene: TRBV5-5
J gene: TRBJ2-7
clone size: NA
D gene: NA
CDR3 protein: CASSLTGNEQYF
CDR3 DNA: TGTGCCAGCAGCTTGACAGGGAACGAGCAGTACTTC

V gene: TRBV7-9
J gene: TRBJ2-1
clone size: NA
D gene: TRBD2
CDR3 protein: CSSSLWLADSYNEQFF
CDR3 DNA: TGTTCCAGCAGCTTATGGCTAGCGGACTCCTACAATGAGCAGTTCTTC

V gene: TRBV6-6
J gene: TRBJ2-1
clone size: NA
D gene: TRBD2
CDR3 protein: CASSGTGLAYEQFF
CDR3 DNA: TGTGCCAGCAGTGGAACGGGACTAGCTTATGAGCAGTTCTTC

V gene: TRBV7-9
J gene: TRBJ1-2
clone size: NA
D gene: TRBD1
CDR3 protein: CASSDKQGARDYGYTF
CDR3 DNA: TGTGCCAGCAGCGACAAACAGGGGGCGCGCGACTATGGCTACACCTTC

V gene: TRBV27
J gene: TRBJ2-3
clone size: NA
D gene: NA
CDR3 protein: CASSLDTSDTQYF
CDR3 DNA: TGTGCCAGCAGCCTGGACACTTCAGATACGCAGTATTTT

V gene: TRBV27
J gene: TRBJ1-1
clone size: once
D gene: NA
CDR3 protein: CASSLIWSLNTEAFF
CDR3 DNA: TGTGCCAGCAGTTTAATTTGGAGTCTGAACACTGAAGCTTTCTTT

V gene: TRBV25-1
J gene: TRBJ1-4
clone size: NA
D gene: NA
CDR3 protein: CASSLVGVNEKLFF
CDR3 DNA: TGTGCCAGCAGTTTGGTAGGGGTTAATGAAAAACTGTTTTTT

V gene: TRBV11-2
J gene: TRBJ2-7
clone size: NA
D gene: NA
CDR3 protein: CASSLTPTGDYEQYF
CDR3 DNA: TGTGCCAGCAGCTTAACGCCGACAGGAGACTACGAGCAGTACTTC

V gene: TRBV30
J gene: TRBJ2-5
clone size: NA
D gene: TRBD2
CDR3 protein: CAWGIAGGLETQYF
CDR3 DNA: TGTGCCTGGGGGATAGCGGGGGGCCTAGAGACCCAGTACTTC

V gene: TRBV6-1
J gene: TRBJ1-2
clone size: once
D gene: NA
CDR3 protein: CASSPRRGFNYGYTF
CDR3 DNA: TGTGCCAGCAGTCCTCGACGGGGATTTAACTATGGCTACACCTTC

V gene: TRBV28
J gene: TRBJ1-1
clone size: NA
D gene: NA
CDR3 protein: CASSLSGGHTEAFF
CDR3 DNA: TGTGCCAGCAGTTTATCGGGGGGCCATACTGAAGCTTTCTTT